A single sample is the source of the 19 T cell receptor beta chains below, sequenced in a study of shared clonotypes between healthy human individuals. Profiled with immunoSEQ multiplex PCR; TCRdb holds only in-frame clones, not every one. The data hold 550,000 to 800,000 clones, with less than 85% observed a single time. Sequenced input: memory CD4+ T cells sorted from blood. Subset of the sample: CD45RA-negative fraction. The source is a woman aged 25 to 39 in good health.

This clone was detected only a few times. This chain links TRBV25-1 with TRBJ2-3; TRBD2 might be the D (5 bases). From germline, CDR1 is MGHDK and CDR2 SYGVNS. CDR3 length equals 15 residues. The V and J ends lost 3 bases and 4 bases respectively, with 14 bases between them. CDR3 residues: CASSEKIEGADTQYF. The CDR3 DNA follows: TGTGCCAGCAGTGAGAAAATAGAGGGTGCAGATACGCAGTATTTT.

The rearrangement joins TRBV28 to TRBJ2-7; TRBD2 is a possible D gene (6 bases). Trimming left V 6 bases short and J 0 bases short, with 15 bases between. Looked up from germline, CDR1 is MDHEN and CDR2 is SYDVKM. The CDR3 extends over 15 amino acids. CDR3 residues: CASRKRRESSYEQYF. The CDR3 DNA reads TGTGCCAGCAGAAAACGGAGGGAATCCTCCTACGAGCAGTACTTC.

On this clone: A read error may explain this, as a much larger clone is one base away. This chain uses TRBV5-1 with TRBJ2-1; D gene uncertain. This CDR3 comprises 15 residues. V was clipped by 6 bases and J by 0 bases, with 13 bases between them. The germline CDR1 and CDR2 sequences are SGHRS and YFSETQ. Written as DNA, the CDR3 is TGCGCCAGCAACCAAGACTCGAGCTCCTACAATGAGCAGTTCTTC. It encodes CASNQDSSSYNEQFF.

In nucleotides, the CDR3 is TGTGCCAGCAGTGCATCCTGGGCGGGCGAGCAGTACTTC. Translated, it gives CASSASWAGEQYF. The rearrangement joins TRBV25-1 to TRBJ2-7, with D perhaps TRBD2 (5 bases). In germline, CDR1 is MGHDK, CDR2 SYGVNS. V lost 4 bases, J lost 6 bases, and 13 bases lay in between. The CDR3 covers 13 residues.

The rearrangement links TRBV10-1 to TRBJ2-1; D unclear. Per the germline V gene, CDR1 is WNHNN and CDR2 is SYGVQD (reference sequence). The V end was cut by 2 bases, the J end by 9 bases, with 11 bases between. CDR3 size: 13 residues. As DNA, the CDR3 is TGCGCCAGCAGTGAGCCCCGCTACGGTGAGCAGTTCTTC. Its translation: CASSEPRYGEQFF.

The rearrangement joins TRBV28 to TRBJ2-7; TRBD2 agrees at 7 bases. Looked up from germline, CDR1 is MDHEN and CDR2 is SYDVKM. The CDR3 has 15 amino acids. With 2 bases clipped from V and 1 base from J, the junction kept 5 bases outside the gene matches. CDR3 residues: CASSLPASGSYEQYF. CDR3 nucleotide sequence: TGTGCCAGCAGTTTACCCGCTAGCGGATCCTACGAGCAGTACTTC.

The CDR3 region has the DNA TGTGCCAGCAGCCAGAGAAGAGCGGGAGAGAATGAGCAGTTCTTC. Protein: CASSQRRAGENEQFF. The chain joins TRBV11-2 to TRBJ2-1, with TRBD2 matching over 8 bases. Germline CDR1 SGHAT, CDR2 FQNNGV. V trimming: 5 bases; J trimming: 7 bases; junction bases outside the gene matches: 10. The CDR3 loop spans 15 amino acids.

The gene calls are TRBV28 and TRBJ2-7; perhaps D is TRBD1 or TRBD2 (5 bases each). The V gene's germline CDR1 is MDHEN and CDR2 SYDVKM. V was pared by 8 bases and J by 3 bases, with 14 bases between. The CDR3 extends over 13 amino acids. The chain's CDR3 is CASLRDGRYEQYF. The CDR3 nucleotides read TGTGCCAGCCTCCGGGACGGGCGCTACGAGCAGTACTTC.

V is TRBV11-3 and J is TRBJ1-1; TRBD1 matches 9 bases. The CDR3 spans 15 residues. The ends lost 4 bases at V and 0 bases at J; junction bases unmatched: 3. CDR1 and CDR2 from the germline V gene are SGHNT and YENEEA. Here the CDR3 reads CASSSGQGMNTEAFF. The DNA of the CDR3 is TGTGCCAGCAGCTCAGGACAGGGGATGAACACTGAAGCTTTCTTT.

The gene calls are TRBV25-1 and TRBJ1-1; 11 positions agree with TRBD1. Germline-derived CDR1 and CDR2 are MGHDK and SYGVNS. With V trimmed by 4 bases and J by 5 bases, 6 bases remained unmatched. The CDR3 is made up of 15 amino acids. CDR3 amino acids: CASSVGTGGVTEAFF. As DNA, the CDR3 is TGTGCCAGCAGTGTAGGGACAGGGGGTGTTACTGAAGCTTTCTTT.

This clone was counted a single time. This rearrangement joins TRBV6-1 to TRBJ2-7; D perhaps matches TRBD2 (5 bases). The V gene lost 5 bases and the J gene lost 0 bases, with 11 bases spanning the gap. From germline, CDR1 is MNHNS and CDR2 SASEGT. This CDR3 comprises 14 residues. The CDR3 sequence is CASSLRASSYEQYF. CDR3 DNA: TGTGCCAGCAGTTTGCGGGCGAGCTCCTACGAGCAGTACTTC.

The chain joins TRBV28 to TRBJ2-2; D is perhaps TRBD2 (5 bases). The germline CDR1 and CDR2 sequences are MDHEN and SYDVKM. The CDR3 consists of 17 residues. V was trimmed by 5 bases and J by 1 base, leaving 17 bases between them. CDR3 region: CASSQMRANGNTGELFF. The CDR3 DNA reads as TGTGCCAGCAGTCAAATGCGGGCAAATGGGAACACCGGGGAGCTGTTTTTT.

The chain joins TRBV19 to TRBJ1-1; 7 bases align to TRBD1. The CDR3 is made up of 16 amino acids. V was pared by 3 bases and J by 4 bases, with 11 bases of the junction left unmatched. Germline V gives CDR1 LNHDA, CDR2 SQIVND (reference sequence). Here the CDR3 reads CASSIVRQGRSTEAFF. The DNA of the CDR3 is TGTGCCAGTAGTATTGTCCGACAGGGAAGAAGCACTGAAGCTTTCTTT.

This rearrangement joins TRBV4-2 to TRBJ2-7; D uncertain. In germline, CDR1 is LGHNA, CDR2 YNFKEQ. V shed 1 base and J shed 2 bases, with 15 bases lying between them. The CDR3 sequence is 16 residues long. This CDR3 is CASSQATSSQTYEQYF. For the CDR3, the DNA is TGTGCCAGCAGCCAAGCCACCTCCTCCCAAACCTACGAGCAGTACTTC.

The V gene is TRBV18, the J gene TRBJ1-5; TRBD1 is a possible D gene (6 bases). There are 14 residues in the CDR3. V was pared by 3 bases and J by 4 bases, with 10 bases between. Germline assignment: CDR1 KGHSH and CDR2 LQKENI. The CDR3 DNA follows: TGTGCCAGCTCACCGGACAGTCTGAATCAGCCCCAGCATTTT. It specifies CASSPDSLNQPQHF.

V gene TRBV28 combines with J gene TRBJ2-4, with 9 bases fitting TRBD2. J gave up 9 bases and V 6 bases, and 9 bases lay outside the gene matches. Germline CDR1 and CDR2: MDHEN and SYDVKM. The CDR3 runs to 14 residues. The CDR3 here is CASSPRREGRIQYF. The CDR3 DNA reads TGTGCCAGCAGCCCCCGGCGGGAGGGTCGCATTCAGTACTTC.

This clone came up a few times. The rearrangement links TRBV13 to TRBJ2-7; unclear D gene. Per germline, CDR1 PRHDT and CDR2 FYEKMQ (reference sequence). The CDR3 is made up of 13 amino acids. Trimming pared 7 bases from V and 1 base from J, leaving 11 bases between. Here the CDR3 reads CASTFERSYEQYF. CDR3 in DNA: TGTGCCAGCACCTTCGAAAGGTCCTACGAGCAGTACTTC.

As to this clone: Other DNA sequences of this sample code for an identical CDR3. The chain is built from TRBV5-6 and TRBJ2-7, with D perhaps matching TRBD1 (5 bases). The CDR3 extends over 14 amino acids. CDR1 is SGHDT, CDR2 YYEEEE, per germline. V gave up 0 bases and J gave up 3 bases, with 10 bases separating them. CDR3 in DNA: TGTGCCAGCAGCTTGGTGACAGCGATCTACGAGCAGTACTTC. Residues: CASSLVTAIYEQYF.

This clone was recorded only once. The chain employs TRBV4-1 and TRBJ1-2; weak D call: TRBD1 (5 bases). Germline loops: CDR1 MGHRA, CDR2 YSYEKL. CDR3 size: 16 residues. Trimming left V 1 base short and J 4 bases short, with 16 bases between. The CDR3 is CASSQGGASNGYGYTF. The CDR3 DNA follows: TGCGCCAGCAGCCAAGGCGGGGCATCAAACGGCTATGGCTACACCTTC.